This is a list of T cell receptor beta chains from one sample in a study of early T cells in non-severe SARS-CoV-2 infection. Using its own MiXCR run on the 5' RACE reads, TCRdb lists one record per CDR3 protein. Here the sample spans 63,000 or so distinct CDR3 sequences, about 10% being singletons. This sample comprised whole blood, obtained at baseline. The receptor set was obtained from an adult who was a healthcare worker with PCR-confirmed SARS-CoV-2 infection or an uninfected control (not recorded which). CDR3s include the opening cysteine and the closing phenylalanine or tryptophan. The D gene is left open where the match is weak. The size entry is marked missing in some rows and otherwise reads once, few, many or a size class.

TRBD2	few	TRBJ2-1	TRBV3-1	CASSQTSGTPNEQFF	TGTGCCAGCAGCCAGACTAGCGGAACCCCCAATGAGCAGTTCTTC
TRBD1	many	TRBJ1-5	TRBV6-4	CASSVTGGGQPQHF	TGTGCCAGCAGTGTGACAGGGGGCGGGCAGCCCCAGCATTTT
NA	few	TRBJ2-7	TRBV6-5	CASSYSSSYEQYF	TGTGCCAGCAGTTACTCGAGCTCCTACGAGCAGTACTTC
NA	few	TRBJ1-3	TRBV9	CASSPPGDTIYF	TGTGCCAGCAGCCCCCCGGGGGACACCATATATTTT
NA	few	TRBJ2-1	TRBV28	CASSNLPGTASSYNEQFF	TGTGCCAGCAGTAACCTCCCCGGGACCGCCAGCTCCTACAATGAGCAGTTCTTC
TRBD1	NA	TRBJ1-6	TRBV20-1	CSASTGTGDSPLHF	TGCAGTGCTTCCACCGGGACAGGGGATTCACCCCTCCACTTT
NA	NA	TRBJ1-4	TRBV6-5	CASSYSARGLVEKLFF	TGTGCCAGCAGTTACTCCGCGAGGGGATTAGTGGAAAAACTGTTTTTT
NA	NA	TRBJ2-3	TRBV6-2/TRBV6-3	CASSQGGGAADTQYF	TGTGCCAGCAGCCAAGGGGGGGGAGCCGCAGATACGCAGTATTTT
NA	few	TRBJ1-1	TRBV2	CASSRQAREAFF	TGTGCCAGCAGTCGACAGGCGCGTGAGGCTTTCTTT
TRBD1	many	TRBJ2-7	TRBV18	CASSPSTGGLSSEQYF	TGTGCCAGCTCACCTTCGACAGGGGGTTTGTCCAGCGAGCAGTACTTC
NA	NA	TRBJ2-1	TRBV9	CASSVGGNQYGEQFF	TGTGCCAGCAGCGTCGGCGGGAATCAGTACGGTGAGCAGTTCTTC
NA	few	TRBJ2-3	TRBV28	CASSPDGVGTDTQYF	TGTGCCAGCAGCCCCGACGGTGTTGGGACAGATACGCAGTATTTT
TRBD1	many	TRBJ1-2	TRBV7-2	CASSLGQGDYGYTF	TGTGCCAGCAGCTTAGGACAGGGGGACTATGGCTACACCTTC
TRBD1	few	TRBJ1-6	TRBV5-1	CASSTSPGTAGSPLHF	TGCGCCAGCAGCACCTCCCCCGGGACAGCGGGTTCACCCCTCCACTTT
NA	NA	TRBJ1-5	TRBV7-2	CASSLELGYQPQHF	TGTGCCAGCAGCTTAGAACTGGGCTATCAGCCCCAGCATTTT
NA	few	TRBJ2-2	TRBV5-1	CASSLEPTTGELFF	TGCGCCAGCAGCTTGGAACCAACCACCGGGGAGCTGTTTTTT
TRBD2	NA	TRBJ2-7	TRBV29-1	CSVGNSGRPYEQYF	TGCAGCGTAGGAAATAGCGGGCGCCCCTACGAGCAGTACTTC
NA	few	TRBJ2-1	TRBV29-1	CSVFVELYNEQFF	TGCAGCGTTTTTGTAGAGCTCTACAATGAGCAGTTCTTC
NA	many	TRBJ2-1	TRBV5-1	CASSLSPGSSYNEQFF	TGCGCCAGCAGCCTCTCCCCTGGGAGCTCCTACAATGAGCAGTTCTTC
NA	few	TRBJ2-1	TRBV6-2/TRBV6-3	CASKREGGLTNNEQFF	TGTGCCAGCAAAAGAGAAGGGGGACTAACAAACAATGAGCAGTTCTTC
TRBD1	NA	TRBJ1-1	TRBV28	CASSLATGDFGAFF	TGTGCCAGCAGTTTAGCGACAGGGGATTTCGGAGCTTTCTTT
TRBD1	NA	TRBJ1-2	TRBV6-1	CASSVDRELGYTF	TGTGCCAGCAGTGTTGACAGGGAGCTCGGCTACACCTTC
NA	few	TRBJ2-3	TRBV6-5	CASSSKAVSTDTQYF	TGTGCCAGCTCGTCTAAGGCGGTTAGCACAGATACGCAGTATTTT
NA	many	TRBJ1-2	TRBV18	CASSLGANYGYTF	TGTGCCAGCTCATTGGGGGCTAACTATGGCTACACCTTC
TRBD2	many	TRBJ2-3	TRBV29-1	CSVDVAGVRDTQYF	TGCAGCGTTGATGTGGCGGGGGTTCGAGATACGCAGTATTTT
NA	many	TRBJ2-5	TRBV28	CASSQVQETQYF	TGTGCCAGCAGTCAGGTCCAAGAGACCCAGTACTTC
TRBD1	many	TRBJ1-5	TRBV10-3	CATHGTVSNQPQHF	TGTGCCACCCACGGGACAGTTAGCAATCAGCCCCAGCATTTT
NA	many	TRBJ1-5	TRBV20-1	CSARGGNQPQHF	TGCAGTGCTAGAGGTGGAAATCAGCCCCAGCATTTT
NA	few	TRBJ2-7	TRBV13	CASSLGRSPYEQYF	TGTGCCAGCAGCTTAGGACGCAGTCCCTACGAGCAGTACTTC
NA	NA	TRBJ2-1	TRBV6-2/TRBV6-3	CASSYRVGDYNEQFF	TGTGCCAGCAGTTATCGCGTTGGGGATTACAATGAGCAGTTCTTC
TRBD2	few	TRBJ2-3	TRBV18	CASSPPSGGGDTQYF	TGTGCCAGCTCACCACCGAGCGGGGGAGGAGATACGCAGTATTTT
NA	NA	TRBJ2-5	TRBV11-2	CASSDPRGHETQYF	TGTGCCAGCAGTGATCCCCGGGGTCATGAGACCCAGTACTTC
TRBD1	many	TRBJ1-1	TRBV7-9	CASITGPGQGLNTEAFF	TGTGCCAGCATTACGGGCCCGGGACAGGGACTGAACACTGAAGCTTTCTTT
NA	many	TRBJ1-5	TRBV6-2/TRBV6-3	CASSRVKNQPQHF	TGTGCCAGCAGCCGTGTGAAAAATCAGCCCCAGCATTTT
TRBD2	NA	TRBJ2-1	TRBV6-5	CASSYASGSKQFF	TGTGCCAGCAGTTACGCTAGCGGGAGTAAGCAGTTCTTC
NA	few	TRBJ1-4	TRBV20-1	CSAPRGVLNEKLFF	TGCAGTGCTCCCCGAGGGGTCCTTAATGAAAAACTGTTTTTT
TRBD2	many	TRBJ2-2	TRBV20-1	CSARAAGRAPTGELFF	TGCAGTGCTAGAGCTGCCGGGAGGGCGCCCACCGGGGAGCTGTTTTTT
NA	NA	TRBJ2-7	TRBV5-1	CASSFDGTYEQYF	TGCGCCAGCAGCTTCGATGGGACTTACGAGCAGTACTTC
NA	NA	TRBJ2-2	TRBV5-5	CASSGYRTGELFF	TGTGCCAGCAGCGGATACAGAACCGGGGAGCTGTTTTTT
NA	NA	TRBJ1-4	TRBV29-1	CSALRGGTNEKLFF	TGCAGCGCTTTACGTGGGGGCACTAATGAAAAACTGTTTTTT
NA	many	TRBJ2-5	TRBV7-9	CASSFQGKTQYF	TGTGCCAGCAGCTTTCAGGGAAAGACCCAGTACTTC
NA	many	TRBJ1-1	TRBV4-1	CASSQDHENRQEAFF	TGCGCCAGCAGCCAAGATCACGAAAACCGACAGGAAGCTTTCTTT
NA	many	TRBJ2-7	TRBV6-4	CASSETSSYEQYF	TGTGCCAGCAGTGAGACTAGCTCCTACGAGCAGTACTTC
TRBD1	NA	TRBJ1-2	TRBV27	CASSLLGGDRASYTF	TGTGCCAGCAGTTTATTGGGAGGGGACAGGGCCAGCTACACCTTC
NA	few	TRBJ1-1	TRBV6-6	CASTGDNTEAFF	TGTGCCAGCACCGGGGATAACACTGAAGCTTTCTTT
NA	many	TRBJ2-7	TRBV29-1	CSVGQSYEQYF	TGCAGCGTTGGACAGTCCTACGAGCAGTACTTC
NA	few	TRBJ2-2	TRBV12-3/TRBV12-4	CASSPPPGSTGELFF	TGTGCCAGCAGCCCCCCCCCAGGGAGCACCGGGGAGCTGTTTTTT
NA	few	TRBJ2-7	TRBV4-2	CASSQDTGSYEQYF	TGTGCCAGCAGCCAAGATACGGGTTCCTACGAGCAGTACTTC
TRBD2	many	TRBJ2-2	TRBV12-3/TRBV12-4	CASSLAGAAGELFF	TGTGCCAGCAGTCTAGCGGGAGCGGCCGGGGAGCTGTTTTTT
NA	few	TRBJ2-3	TRBV5-1	CASSLDSAPTDTQYF	TGCGCCAGCAGCTTGGATTCGGCCCCCACAGATACGCAGTATTTT
NA	few	TRBJ2-7	TRBV12-3/TRBV12-4	CASSRTDYEQYF	TGTGCCAGCTCTAGGACAGACTACGAGCAGTACTTC
TRBD1	many	TRBJ1-1	TRBV18	CASSPWTGDTEAFF	TGTGCCAGCTCACCCTGGACAGGGGACACTGAAGCTTTCTTT
NA	many	TRBJ2-1	TRBV10-3	CAISEPPTGSRFF	TGTGCCATCAGTGAGCCACCCACAGGTTCACGGTTCTTC